This T cell receptor beta chain was documented in a study of T cell clones after liver transplantation. Overall study context: Tolerant meant at least one year fully off immunosuppression without liver enzymes above twice normal.

The data were produced by immunoSEQ multiplex PCR, yet TCRdb's version contains in-frame clones alone and is incomplete. The sample contains some 20,000 clones, around 75% of which appear only once. This clone was observed a few times. The target antigen is unknown. Overall study results and limits: Post-transplant, graft-donor-reactive CD4 TCRbeta sequences in blood dropped significantly in most of the 8 subjects.

The receptor's source is a human patient who received a liver transplant. Certain T cells may be donor cells from the graft. The material was CD8+ T cells from blood, obtained more than 52 months after liver transplant.

CDR3 sequence: CATEDYQETQYF. CDR3 bases: TGTGCCACCGAGGACTATCAAGAGACCCAGTACTTC. The chain joins TRBV2 to TRBJ2-5, with a possible D match to TRBD2 (6 bases). Germline V gene data show CDR1 as SNHLY and CDR2 as FYNNEI. The length of the CDR3 is 12 residues. V was cut by 10 bases and J by 2 bases, with 11 bases left in between.